This T cell receptor (beta chain) was documented in a study of blood T cell repertoires in COVID-19. Across the study: Samples of COVID-19 (acute and convalescent) were obtained from the United States, Italy and Spain. PBMCs, B-cell-depleted T cells, or T cells provided the cDNA or gDNA that made up the material.

Here immunoSEQ multiplex PCR was the method, and the copy in TCRdb shows in-frame clones only, minus some. The sample lists approximately 240,000 clones, around 90% occurring once. This CDR3 spans 17 amino acids. Trimming at V came to 5 bases and at J to 4 bases, leaving 7 bases not matched to a gene. Germline V gene sequence: CDR1 LNHDA, CDR2 SQIVND (reference sequence). This chain joins TRBV19 and TRBJ2-3; 15 positions agree with TRBD2. The receptor comes from a young woman who had recovered from COVID-19. Sequencing was performed on peripheral blood. CDR3 sequence (DNA): TGTGCCAGTAGTCCCGGGACTAGCGGGAGGTTGGCAGATACGCAGTATTTT. Translating it yields CASSPGTSGRLADTQYF.